The next 13 T cell receptor beta chains were all read from a single sample in a study of cytotoxic CD8 clonotypes in ibrutinib-treated CLL. Some clones are missing from TCRdb's copy, which holds only in-frame ones; the method was immunoSEQ multiplex PCR. The sample has tens of thousands of clones, more than 75% seen once; the top ten hold less than 9%. Sequencing used PBMCs, obtained at disease progression, from a patient treated with ibrutinib. Receptors were obtained from a human donor with chronic lymphocytic leukemia.

The gene calls are TRBV5-6 and TRBJ1-1; D may be TRBD1 (5 bases). This CDR3 is 16 amino acids long. The germline V and J ends were trimmed by 4 bases and 1 base, with 17 bases remaining between them. CDR1 is SGHDT and CDR2 is YYEEEE in the germline V gene. CDR3 DNA: TGTGCCAGCAGCACTGGACACCTTTCGAGGAACACTGAAGCTTTCTTT. Amino acids: CASSTGHLSRNTEAFF. Filled out from reference TRBV5-6 and TRBJ1-1, the complete variable domain reads DAGVTQSPTHLIKTRGQQVTLRCSPKSGHDTVSWYQQALGQGPQFIFQYYEEEERQRGNFPDRFSGHQFPNYSSELNVNALLLGDSALYLCASSTGHLSRNTEAFFGQGTRLTVV.

The chain combines TRBV4-2 with TRBJ1-2; D is perhaps TRBD1 (5 bases). Trimming removed 5 bases at V and 1 base at J, with 14 bases between. CDR1 LGHNA and CDR2 YNFKEQ come from the germline V gene. The CDR3 extends over 15 amino acids. The CDR3 region has the DNA TGTGCCAGCAGCGTAGGGGATTGGGGTAACTATGGCTACACCTTC. Translation: CASSVGDWGNYGYTF.

The rearrangement uses TRBV11-2 and TRBJ2-1; D not certain. Germline V gene data show CDR1 as SGHAT and CDR2 as FQNNGV. Trimming cost V 5 bases and J 3 bases, with 8 bases left between them. There are 13 residues in the CDR3. In DNA form, the CDR3 reads TGTGCCAGCAGCCTCCCCCTCTACAATGAGCAGTTCTTC. This gives the protein CASSLPLYNEQFF.

The chain uses TRBV10-2 and TRBJ2-6; 8 nucleotides agree with TRBD1. The germline CDR1 and CDR2 sequences are WSHSY and SAAADI. The CDR3 contains 17 residues. Trimming cost V 4 bases and J 2 bases; bases outside gene matches: 7. CDR3 nucleotides: TGCGCCAGCAGTGCCCCAGGGGGCTTGACTGGGGCCAACGTCCTGACTTTC. Protein: CASSAPGGLTGANVLTF.

The rearrangement joins TRBV7-8 to TRBJ2-1; D remains unclear. The V end was cut by 4 bases, the J end by 0 bases, with 10 bases between. The germline gives CDR1 SGHVS, CDR2 FQNEAQ. The CDR3 extends over 15 amino acids. The CDR3 bases are TGTGCCAGCAGCTATCGGATCAGCTCCTACAATGAGCAGTTCTTC. Protein sequence: CASSYRISSYNEQFF.

This clone was picked up one time. The chain is built from TRBV4-2 and TRBJ2-7; TRBD2 might be the D (5 bases). V was trimmed by 1 base and J by 2 bases, leaving 12 bases between them. The length of the CDR3 is 15 residues. Germline V gene data show CDR1 as LGHNA and CDR2 as YNFKEQ. This CDR3 reads CASSQGASGTYEQYF. CDR3 DNA sequence: TGTGCCAGCAGCCAAGGAGCGTCGGGGACCTACGAGCAGTACTTC.

This clone was detected only once. The V and J genes are TRBV29-1 and TRBJ2-7; 9 positions match TRBD2. Germline V lookup: CDR1 SQVTM, CDR2 ANQGSEA. The CDR3 loop spans 16 amino acids. V gave up 6 bases and J gave up 3 bases; unmatched junction bases: 15. The CDR3 loop is CSVLSGSFRDLYEQYF. CDR3 DNA: TGCAGCGTCCTTAGCGGGAGTTTTCGGGACCTCTACGAGCAGTACTTC.

V and J are TRBV13 and TRBJ2-6; the D is unclear. This CDR3 region has 14 residues. V was clipped by 2 bases and J by 0 bases, with 2 bases between them. The V gene's germline CDR1 is PRHDT and CDR2 FYEKMQ (reference sequence). This chain's CDR3 is CASSLTSGANVLTF. The CDR3 DNA reads TGTGCCAGCAGCTTAACCTCTGGGGCCAACGTCCTGACTTTC.

The J gene is TRBJ2-7, the V gene TRBV27, with a tentative D call TRBD1 (6 bases). The CDR3 is 13 amino acids. CDR1 and CDR2 (germline): MNHEY, SMNVEV (reference sequence). The germline V and J ends were trimmed by 4 bases and 3 bases, with 10 bases remaining between them. In DNA, the CDR3 is TGTGCCAGCAGTTCAGAGGGGGTCTACGAGCAGTACTTC. Protein: CASSSEGVYEQYF.

This rearrangement joins TRBV5-1 to TRBJ1-2; 7 bases map to TRBD1. The germline CDR1 and CDR2 sequences are SGHRS and YFSETQ. The CDR3 totals 15 residues. With 0 bases clipped from V and 6 bases from J, the junction kept 8 bases outside the gene matches. The CDR3 DNA follows: TGCGCCAGCAGCTTGGGGGGACAGACCACCGATGGCTACACCTTC. Translated, it gives CASSLGGQTTDGYTF.

The V call is TRBV5-1, the J call TRBJ2-7, with D uncertain. V gave up 4 bases and J gave up 6 bases, with 17 bases separating them. CDR3 length equals 14 residues. Germline CDR1 is SGHRS and CDR2 is YFSETQ. The CDR3 reads CASSLPNTYGEQYF. The CDR3 DNA reads as TGCGCCAGCAGCCTTCCGAACACCTACGGCGAGCAGTACTTC.

The chain is built from TRBV9 and TRBJ1-1; no definite D call. The germline V and J ends were trimmed by 0 bases and 4 bases, with 10 bases remaining between them. The CDR3 is 14 amino acids. Germline loops: CDR1 SGDLS, CDR2 YYNGEE. CDR3 bases: TGTGCCAGCAGCGTAGCGGCGGCCATCACTGAAGCTTTCTTT. This translates into CASSVAAAITEAFF.

This chain joins TRBV10-3 and TRBJ1-6; D ambiguous. The CDR3 runs 13 residues. Trimming took off 1 base at V and 9 bases at J, with 7 bases between the two ends. The germline CDR1 and CDR2 sequences are ENHRY and SYGVKD. The CDR3 DNA reads TGTGCCATCAGTGAGTTTATTGGTTCACCCCTCCACTTT. Protein product: CAISEFIGSPLHF.